Listed below are T cell receptor beta chains from one sample, sequenced in a study of blood T cells in healthy people across ages. TCRdb reprocessed the 5' RACE reads via MiXCR and lists one record per CDR3 protein. The repertoire consists of approximately 960,000 distinct CDR3 sequences, with 25% to 35% occurring once and the leading ten covering roughly 10%. In addition, the sample was reused for a study of T cells of mothers and their children.

The sample comprised blood. These receptors came from a woman between 40 and 55 years old in good health. Each CDR3 is given with its conserved first and last residue. D genes are given only for firm matches. Only some rows state a clone size, as once, few, many or a class for expanded clones.

TRBJ1-1	TRBV20-1	.	.	TGCAGTGCTAGAGGGGGAGGAAAGGGGTCTGAAGCTTTCTTT	CSARGGGKGSEAFF
TRBJ2-1	TRBV9	.	.	TGTGCCAGCAGCGTAGGATGGGGGTCCCAGAGCTCCTACAATGAGCAGTTCTTC	CASSVGWGSQSSYNEQFF
TRBJ2-7	TRBV12-3/TRBV12-4	many	.	TGTGCCAGCAGCTCGGCAGGGATCGGCTCCTACGAGCAGTACTTC	CASSSAGIGSYEQYF
TRBJ2-3	TRBV5-6	.	.	TGTGCCAGCAGCTTGAAGAGGACTAACACAGATACGCAGTATTTT	CASSLKRTNTDTQYF
TRBJ2-1	TRBV5-1	.	.	TGCGCCAGCAGCCAAGGAAGGCCGGGCAGTGAGCAGTTCTTC	CASSQGRPGSEQFF
TRBJ1-6	TRBV4-1	.	.	TGCGCCAGCAGCTATTACTTCGGGACGGCCGAAGCCCTCCACTTT	CASSYYFGTAEALHF
TRBJ1-1	TRBV10-3	.	.	TGTGCCATCAGGGCGACGGCGCTTGAAGCTTTCTTT	CAIRATALEAFF
TRBJ1-4	TRBV7-9	.	TRBD1	TGTGCCAGCAGCATAACGGGACAGGGGGCTGAAAAACTGTTTTTT	CASSITGQGAEKLFF
TRBJ1-3	TRBV20-1	few	.	TGCAGTGCGAGCGGAGGTTCGGACACCATATATTTT	CSASGGSDTIYF
TRBJ2-5	TRBV27	many	.	TGTGCCAGCAGTTTATGGGGGCGGCAAGAGACCCAGTACTTC	CASSLWGRQETQYF
TRBJ1-2	TRBV28	.	.	TGTGCCAGCAGCACCGGGGATAACTATGGCTACACCTTC	CASSTGDNYGYTF
TRBJ2-7	TRBV7-9	many	.	TGTGCCAGCACCCAAGGAAGGGCCTACGAGCAGTACTTC	CASTQGRAYEQYF
TRBJ2-3	TRBV12-3/TRBV12-4	.	.	TGTGCCAGCAGTTCTCCCCTGACAGATGCGCAGTATTTT	CASSSPLTDAQYF
TRBJ2-2	TRBV5-1	.	.	TGCGCCAGCAGCAGGGACGGAACACTGAACACCGGGGAGCTGTTTTTT	CASSRDGTLNTGELFF
TRBJ1-4	TRBV20-1	.	.	TGCAGTGCCCGGCCCTGGGGGGATGGTGAAAAACTGTTTTTT	CSARPWGDGEKLFF
TRBJ2-5	TRBV7-6	.	.	TGTGCCAGCAGCTTCGTTTTTACGGAGACCCAGTACTTC	CASSFVFTETQYF
TRBJ1-5	TRBV24-1	few	.	TGTGCCACCAGTGACCGCAGGGCTAGCAATCAGCCCCAGCATTTT	CATSDRRASNQPQHF
TRBJ2-3	TRBV29-1	.	.	TGCAGCGTTGAAGATCTGACAGGACGGAGTACGCAGTATTTT	CSVEDLTGRSTQYF
TRBJ2-5	TRBV20-1	many	.	TGCAGTGTCAGAGATGACCGCCCTCAGACCCAGTACTTC	CSVRDDRPQTQYF
TRBJ2-1	TRBV18	few	.	TGTGCCAGCTCACCATGGGACACAGCGAATGAGCAGTTCTTC	CASSPWDTANEQFF
TRBJ1-5	TRBV5-1	.	TRBD1	TGCGCCAGCAGCTTGGTTCCGGGACAGGACAATCAGCCCCAGCATTTT	CASSLVPGQDNQPQHF
TRBJ1-5	TRBV7-2	.	.	TGTGCCAGCAGCGCGCGGGGAGGGGGTTGGAATCAGCCCCAGCATTTT	CASSARGGGWNQPQHF
TRBJ1-6	TRBV5-1	many	TRBD1	TGCGCCAGCAGCTTGACAGGGGGTGATAATTCACCCCTCCACTTT	CASSLTGGDNSPLHF
TRBJ1-4	TRBV5-1	few	.	TGCGCCAGCAGCTTGGCCATAGGCGGATCTGAAAAACTGTTTTTT	CASSLAIGGSEKLFF
TRBJ2-1	TRBV7-8	.	TRBD1	TGTGCCAGCCAGGGGGTTACCCAGTTCTTC	CASQGVTQFF
TRBJ2-1	TRBV28	few	.	TGTGCCAGCAGTCCCGACCCGTTTCCACCCGCCTACAATGAGCAGTTCTTC	CASSPDPFPPAYNEQFF
TRBJ2-3	TRBV6-2/TRBV6-3	.	.	TGTGCCAGCAGTTTCAGGATTTCAGAGGATACGCAGTATTTT	CASSFRISEDTQYF
TRBJ2-1	TRBV29-1	.	.	TGCAGCGTTGTTGAGGGAAACCTCTCCTACGAGCAGTTCTTC	CSVVEGNLSYEQFF
TRBJ1-2	TRBV12-3/TRBV12-4	.	.	TGTGCCAGCAATAGGCTAGGGGGGTTGTATGGCTACACCTTC	CASNRLGGLYGYTF
TRBJ2-5	TRBV29-1	.	TRBD1	TGCAGCGTAAGGACAGGCCTGACCCAAGAGACCCAGTACTTC	CSVRTGLTQETQYF
TRBJ1-3	TRBV5-1	few	.	TGCGCCAGCAGAGACGGGACGGTCGGAAACACCATATATTTT	CASRDGTVGNTIYF
TRBJ1-1	TRBV28	.	.	TGTGCCAGCACGGGGGGAGGGCTGGCGAACACTGAAGCTTTCTTT	CASTGGGLANTEAFF
TRBJ2-7	TRBV28	many	.	TGTGCCAGCAGTAGGATCTACGAGCAGTACTTC	CASSRIYEQYF